The next 30 T cell receptor beta chains were all read from a single sample in a study of cytomegalovirus exposure and HLA in healthy donors. The assay was immunoSEQ multiplex PCR, and TCRdb's table has in-frame clones only and misses some. The sample has under 200,000 clones, 75% to 90% seen once. The specimen sequenced was PBMCs. These receptors were collected from a woman in her late teens or twenties in good health and CMV-seronegative.

This chain uses TRBV4-1 with TRBJ1-5, with no clear D. V was pared by 0 bases and J by 0 bases, with 6 bases between. In germline, CDR1 is MGHRA, CDR2 YSYEKL. The CDR3 extends over 15 amino acids. The CDR3 DNA sequence: TGCGCCAGCAGCCAAGAACAGTATAGCAATCAGCCCCAGCATTTT. It codes for CASSQEQYSNQPQHF.

The V and J genes are TRBV6-5 and TRBJ1-2; the match to TRBD1 covers 11 bases. There are 14 residues in the CDR3. The germline V gene encodes CDR1 MNHEY and CDR2 SVGAGI. The CDR3 nucleotides read TGTGTCAATATATCGGGACAGGGGGGGGAAGGCTACACCTTC. It is translated as CVNISGQGGEGYTF.

The genes are TRBV11-3 and TRBJ2-2; 7 bases align to TRBD2. Per the germline V gene, CDR1 is SGHNT and CDR2 is YENEEA. V lost 11 bases to trimming and J lost 7 bases; unmatched junction nucleotides: 7. This CDR3 comprises 12 residues. CDR3 sequence (DNA): TGTGCCTCGAGCGGGACGGGCGGGGAGCTGTTTTTT. This codes for CASSGTGGELFF.

This clone turned up a few times. The chain recombines TRBV6-5 with TRBJ1-1; D is uncertain. V was pared by 8 bases and J by 0 bases, with 7 bases between. The CDR3 covers 12 residues. Germline-derived CDR1 and CDR2 are MNHEY and SVGAGI. The CDR3 DNA sequence: TGTGCCAGCTGGAGAATGAACACTGAAGCTTTCTTT. This translates into CASWRMNTEAFF.

The V and J genes are TRBV19 and TRBJ1-2; maybe TRBD1 (6 bases). The CDR3 is 12 amino acids. Trimming shortened V by 6 bases and J by 8 bases, and 13 bases separated the two germline ends. The germline gives CDR1 LNHDA, CDR2 SQIVND (reference sequence). CDR3 protein: CASRTRGYGYTF. The CDR3 coding sequence is TGTGCCAGTAGAACCAGGGGCTACGGCTACACCTTC.

The chain has TRBV12-5 and TRBJ1-6, with D maybe TRBD1 (6 bases). Germline V CDR1 and CDR2: LGHNT, FRNRAP. CDR3 length equals 14 residues. V shed 6 bases and J shed 6 bases, with 12 bases lying between them. The DNA of the CDR3 is TGTGCTAGTGGAGCGGACAGCCCTAATTCACCCCTCCACTTT. Its translation: CASGADSPNSPLHF.

This chain uses TRBV19 with TRBJ1-4, with D uncertain. The CDR3 runs to 15 residues. Germline CDR1 is LNHDA and CDR2 is SQIVND (reference sequence). V lost 2 bases, J lost 0 bases, and 7 bases lay in between. CDR3 DNA: TGTGCCAGTAGTATACCACGCGCAACTAATGAAAAACTGTTTTTT. Protein product: CASSIPRATNEKLFF.

This chain uses TRBV11-2 with TRBJ2-7; 10 positions match TRBD2. The CDR3 has 15 residues. The germline CDR1 and CDR2 sequences are SGHAT and FQNNGV. V was clipped by 1 base and J by 2 bases; unmatched bases: 2. CDR3 loop: CASSLGAGGTYEQYF. DNA for the CDR3: TGTGCCAGCAGCTTAGGAGCGGGAGGGACCTACGAGCAGTACTTC.

The chain carries TRBV10-3 and TRBJ1-1; 9 positions agree with TRBD1. The CDR3 totals 14 residues. Germline assignment: CDR1 ENHRY and CDR2 SYGVKD. V dropped 7 bases and J dropped 6; count of bases not matched to a gene: 9. CDR3 nucleotide sequence: TGTGCCATCAACCGACAGGGGGAGCGGGCTGAAGCTTTCTTT. Its protein product is CAINRQGERAEAFF.

The chain employs TRBV5-1 and TRBJ1-2; D is possibly TRBD1 (5 bases). This CDR3 region has 13 residues. V shed 0 bases and J shed 7 bases, with 10 bases lying between them. Germline V gene sequence: CDR1 SGHRS, CDR2 YFSETQ. DNA of the CDR3: TGCGCCAGCAGCTTGGACAGGTCTCGTGGCTACACCTTC. It translates to CASSLDRSRGYTF.

J is TRBJ2-7 and V is TRBV7-3; 8 bases are shared with TRBD1. CDR3 size: 14 residues. V lost 4 bases to trimming and J lost 3 bases; unmatched junction nucleotides: 5. Per germline, CDR1 SGHTA and CDR2 FQGTGA. The CDR3 reads CASSYTTGGYEQYF. CDR3 bases: TGTGCCAGCAGCTATACCACAGGGGGCTACGAGCAGTACTTC. Filled out from reference TRBV7-3 and TRBJ2-7, the complete variable domain reads GAGVSQTPSNKVTEKGKYVELRCDPISGHTALYWYRQSLGQGPEFLIYFQGTGAADDSGLPNDRFFAVRPEGSVSTLKIQRTERGDSAVYLCASSYTTGGYEQYFGPGTRLTVT.

The rearrangement links TRBV10-3 to TRBJ2-3; a possible D gene is TRBD1 (6 bases). CDR3 length: 13 residues. Germline V lookup: CDR1 ENHRY, CDR2 SYGVKD. V dropped 4 bases and J dropped 5 bases, with 10 bases sitting between them. CDR3 nucleotides: TGTGCCATCAGTGGGACGACAGGAGATACGCAGTATTTT. It is translated as CAISGTTGDTQYF.

The chain carries TRBV2 and TRBJ2-5; 7 nucleotides match TRBD1. V gave up 1 base and J gave up 3 bases; unmatched junction bases: 8. Germline V lookup: CDR1 SNHLY, CDR2 FYNNEI. The CDR3 loop spans 16 amino acids. The CDR3 loop reads CASSEGAGGFEETQYF. As DNA, the CDR3 is TGTGCCAGCAGTGAAGGGGCAGGGGGATTTGAAGAGACCCAGTACTTC. Combining the CDR3 with reference TRBV2 and TRBJ2-5 gives the whole variable domain EPEVTQTPSHQVTQMGQEVILRCVPISNHLYFYWYRQILGQKVEFLVSFYNNEISEKSEIFDDQFSVERPDGSNFTLKIRSTKLEDSAMYFCASSEGAGGFEETQYFGPGTRLLVL.

The V gene is TRBV27, the J gene TRBJ2-1; D may be TRBD1 (5 bases). V lost 0 bases and J 2 bases, leaving 14 bases between the germline ends. The germline CDR1 and CDR2 sequences are MNHEY and SMNVEV (reference sequence). CDR3 size: 17 residues. The CDR3 sequence is CASSLSKGAGTYNEQFF. As DNA, the CDR3 is TGTGCCAGCAGTTTATCGAAGGGTGCAGGGACCTACAATGAGCAGTTCTTC.

V and J are TRBV5-1 and TRBJ2-6, with D hard to call. V gave up 2 bases and J gave up 4 bases, with 4 bases separating them. The CDR3 has 13 residues. Germline lookup yields CDR1 SGHRS and CDR2 YFSETQ. CDR3 DNA sequence: TGCGCCAGCAGCTTTCGGGGGGCCAACGTCCTGACTTTC. Its protein product is CASSFRGANVLTF. The complete variable domain, with remaining parts taken from reference TRBV5-1 and TRBJ2-6, reads KAGVTQTPRYLIKTRGQQVTLSCSPISGHRSVSWYQQTPGQGLQFLFEYFSETQRNKGNFPGRFSGRQFSNSRSEMNVSTLELGDSALYLCASSFRGANVLTFGAGSRLTVL.

This clone was seen a single time. The chain is built from TRBV6-5 and TRBJ2-3, with 7 bases identical to TRBD1. V was pared by 6 bases and J by 2 bases, with 5 bases of the junction left unmatched. The CDR3 extends over 14 amino acids. Germline V gene lookup returns CDR1 MNHEY and CDR2 SVGAGI. The DNA for the CDR3 is TGTGCCAGCAGCCCAGGGACAGCCACAGATACGCAGTATTTT. It codes for CASSPGTATDTQYF.

The chain combines TRBV29-1 with TRBJ2-5; TRBD2 is a possible D gene (6 bases). CDR3 length: 11 amino acids. The V gene's germline CDR1 is SQVTM and CDR2 ANQGSEA. Trimming left V 4 bases short and J 5 bases short, with 8 bases between. DNA of the CDR3: TGCAGCGTTGGGGGGGAGGAGACCCAGTACTTC. It codes for CSVGGEETQYF.

The chain couples TRBV7-9 to TRBJ1-4; the match to TRBD1 covers 11 bases. Losses at the gene ends were 1 base for V and 7 bases for J; bases not matched to a gene: 5. CDR3 length: 16 residues. The V gene's germline CDR1 is SEHNR and CDR2 FQNEAQ (reference sequence). In DNA form, the CDR3 reads TGTGCCAGCAGCTTAGACGCCGGGACAGGGGGTGAAAAACTGTTTTTT. Translating gives CASSLDAGTGGEKLFF.

This CDR3 is CASSLGGTSGEDTQYF. The CDR3 DNA sequence: TGTGCCAGCAGCTTGGGTGGGACTAGCGGCGAGGATACGCAGTATTTT. The chain recombines TRBV5-4 with TRBJ2-3, with TRBD2 identical over 11 bases. Trimming at V came to 0 bases and at J to 6 bases, leaving 6 bases not matched to a gene. Germline V gene sequence: CDR1 SGHNT, CDR2 YYREEE (reference sequence). CDR3 length: 16 amino acids. Using reference TRBV5-4 and TRBJ2-3 for the parts outside the CDR3, the full variable domain is ETGVTQSPTHLIKTRGQQVTLRCSSQSGHNTVSWYQQALGQGPQFIFQYYREEENGRGNFPPRFSGLQFPNYSSELNVNALELDDSALYLCASSLGGTSGEDTQYFGPGTRLTVL.

V is TRBV5-1 and J is TRBJ2-3; TRBD2 matches at 8 bases. The CDR3 is made up of 15 amino acids. CDR1 SGHRS and CDR2 YFSETQ come from the germline V gene. J gave up 6 bases and V 2 bases, and 8 bases lay outside the gene matches. The CDR3 DNA follows: TGCGCCAGCAGCTTCGCTAGCGGGCGCCGCGATACGCAGTATTTT. Its translation: CASSFASGRRDTQYF.

J is TRBJ1-2 and V is TRBV7-8, with 8 bases aligning to TRBD1. The CDR3 is 14 residues long. V trimming: 3 bases; J trimming: 3 bases; junction bases outside the gene matches: 3. Germline V lookup: CDR1 SGHVS, CDR2 FQNEAQ. CDR3 protein: CASSLQDRDYGYTF. Here the CDR3 DNA reads TGTGCCAGCAGCTTGCAGGACAGGGACTATGGCTACACCTTC.

The V gene is TRBV9, the J gene TRBJ2-3; no clear D. Germline V gene lookup returns CDR1 SGDLS and CDR2 YYNGEE. The V and J ends lost 0 bases and 0 bases respectively, with 5 bases between them. There are 14 residues in the CDR3. The CDR3 coding sequence is TGTGCCAGCAGCGTAGAAGCTAGCACAGATACGCAGTATTTT. It translates to CASSVEASTDTQYF.

This clone was detected only once. This chain joins TRBV7-6 and TRBJ2-5, with D maybe TRBD2 (6 bases). CDR1 SGHVS and CDR2 FNYEAQ come from the germline V gene. Trimming left V 0 bases short and J 5 bases short, with 13 bases between. The CDR3 consists of 15 residues. Written as DNA, the CDR3 is TGTGCCAGCAGCTTAGCGGAGGGCGGATGGGAGACCCAGTACTTC. This encodes CASSLAEGGWETQYF. Using reference TRBV7-6 and TRBJ2-5 for the parts outside the CDR3, the full variable domain is GAGVSQSPRYKVTKRGQDVALRCDPISGHVSLYWYRQALGQGPEFLTYFNYEAQQDKSGLPNDRFSAERPEGSISTLTIQRTEQRDSAMYRCASSLAEGGWETQYFGPGTRLLVL.

As DNA, the CDR3 is TGTGCCAGCAGCTTGGGACTTCATAACACTGAAGCTTTCTTT. This gives the protein CASSLGLHNTEAFF. The chain carries TRBV27 and TRBJ1-1; TRBD1 might be the D (5 bases). The CDR3 is 14 amino acids. Trimming pared 6 bases from V and 2 bases from J, leaving 13 bases between. Germline V gives CDR1 MNHEY, CDR2 SMNVEV (reference sequence).

J is TRBJ1-4 and V is TRBV5-1, with D perhaps matching TRBD1 (5 bases). Germline loops: CDR1 SGHRS, CDR2 YFSETQ. V was shortened by 1 base and J by 0 bases, with 7 bases between the two germline ends. This CDR3 spans 15 amino acids. CDR3 in DNA: TGCGCCAGCAGCTTGACAGGAACAACTAATGAAAAACTGTTTTTT. This gives the protein CASSLTGTTNEKLFF.

This chain connects TRBV7-9 to TRBJ2-2, with 8 bases fitting TRBD1. V was pared by 11 bases and J by 6 bases, with 11 bases of the junction left unmatched. This CDR3 region has 14 residues. Germline V lookup: CDR1 SEHNR, CDR2 FQNEAQ (reference sequence). The CDR3 nucleotides read TGTGCCGTACAGGGACAGGTTCTCGCCGGGGAGCTGTTTTTT. Translation gives CAVQGQVLAGELFF.

This rearrangement joins TRBV10-3 to TRBJ2-1, with 10 bases that match TRBD2. The V gene's germline CDR1 is ENHRY and CDR2 SYGVKD. V shed 4 bases and J 10 bases; nucleotides not matched to a gene: 13. The CDR3 totals 16 residues. CDR3 sequence: CAISGQAGGRNGEQFF. In nucleotides, the CDR3 is TGTGCCATCAGTGGACAAGCGGGAGGGCGGAATGGGGAGCAGTTCTTC.

V gene TRBV4-3 combines with J gene TRBJ2-3; a possible D gene is TRBD1 (6 bases). Germline CDR1 reads LGHNA; CDR2 reads YSLEER. V gave up 0 bases and J gave up 5 bases, with 12 bases separating them. The CDR3 has 15 residues. CDR3 DNA: TGCGCCAGCAGCCAAGATAGGGGGAAAGGAGATACGCAGTATTTT. Its translation: CASSQDRGKGDTQYF.

About this clone itself: Distinct nucleotide sequences in the sample also encode this CDR3. The chain uses TRBV5-1 and TRBJ2-1, with 13 positions matching TRBD2. The CDR3 consists of 15 residues. The junction had 3 bases not matched to a gene; V was cut back by 5 bases and J by 4 bases. Germline assignment: CDR1 SGHRS and CDR2 YFSETQ. The CDR3, as DNA: TGCGCCAGCAGTTGGACTAGCGGGGGTTACAATGAGCAGTTCTTC. As protein: CASSWTSGGYNEQFF.

The chain links TRBV6-1 to TRBJ2-7; 8 bases map to TRBD2. This CDR3 is built from 15 residues. V trimming: 7 bases; J trimming: 9 bases; junction bases outside the gene matches: 17. The V gene's germline CDR1 is MNHNS and CDR2 SASEGT. CDR3 in DNA: TGTGCCAGCATCTCCGGGACTAGTGGTTCTACGGCGCAGTACTTC. Its protein is CASISGTSGSTAQYF.